This TCR gamma chain originates from a study of gamma-delta chains in newborns, infants, children. TCRdb re-processed the reads via CATT. The repertoire holds 600 or so gamma-chain clones, with approximately 40% as singletons. In germline, CDR1 is GITISATS, CDR2 ISYDGTV (reference sequence). This CDR3 is built from 12 residues. This clone was found once. The J gene was not called, though the V gene is TRGV9. Specimen: blood. This sequence was found in a child who was a newborn, infant or young child, either healthy, febrile or measles-vaccinated (not recorded which). The CDR3, as DNA: TGTGCCTTGTGGTACAGCAATAAAAACAAACTATTT. Translated, it gives CALWYSNKNKLF.